This TCR beta chain was found in a study of T cells in Graves' hyperthyroidism and ophthalmopathy. Overall study: Before treatment of any kind, peripheral blood was taken at initial diagnosis. Study-wide findings and caveats: Also found in blood were most expanded thyroid clonotypes above 0.001.

TCR beta CDR3 region amplification was performed from RNA transcripts. The primer set for the first-round RT-PCR of the TCR CDR3 was HTBI. One entry per CDR3 protein, called by TCRdb with MiXCR from the multiplex PCR reads. Of fewer than 450,000 distinct CDR3 sequences listed, roughly 15% are singletons. V lost 1 base and J lost 2, with 11 bases in between. The CDR3 has 16 residues. The V gene's germline CDR1 is SEHNR and CDR2 FQNEAQ (reference sequence). Exclusion criteria comprised uncontrolled infection, other autoimmune disease, pregnancy or lactation. This clonotype occurred a few times. Its antigen is not known.

The chain combines TRBV7-9 with TRBJ2-2; D not resolved. The sequenced sample was blood. The sequence was collected from a woman in her twenties or thirties with Graves' hyperthyroidism that later progressed to Graves' ophthalmopathy. The CDR3 nucleotides are TGTGCCAGCAGCTTAGTCAGATCCCTTAACACCGGGGAGCTGTTTTTT. Its protein is CASSLVRSLNTGELFF. The full variable domain, with the rest looked up from reference TRBV7-9 and TRBJ2-2, is DTGVSQNPRHKITKRGQNVTFRCDPISEHNRLYWYRQTLGQGPEFLTYFQNEAQLEKSRLLSDRFSAERPKGSFSTLEIQRTEQGDSAMYLCASSLVRSLNTGELFFGEGSRLTVL.